These 23 T cell receptor beta chains share one sample of origin, sequenced in a study of cytomegalovirus exposure and HLA in healthy donors. Amplification used 60 Vbeta primers and 13 Jbeta primers. Generated by immunoSEQ multiplex PCR, the TCRdb table keeps only in-frame clones and is missing some. Here the sample spans 140,000 to 150,000 clones, 79% being singletons. Sequencing was done on a sample of PBMCs. The receptors here all came from a woman aged 35 to 49 in good health and CMV-seropositive.

The chain employs TRBV7-2 and TRBJ1-2; D is uncertain. This CDR3 has 14 residues. The germline CDR1 and CDR2 sequences are SGHTA and FQGNSA. The ends were cut back, 3 bases at V and 2 bases at J, with 10 bases in the middle. In DNA, the CDR3 is TGTGCCAGCAGCTTTCCGGGGTTAAACTATGGCTACACCTTC. As protein: CASSFPGLNYGYTF.

The chain joins TRBV4-1 to TRBJ2-3; TRBD1 might be the D (5 bases). V was shortened by 1 base and J by 5 bases, with 10 bases between the two germline ends. Germline assignment: CDR1 MGHRA and CDR2 YSYEKL. This CDR3 region has 14 residues. The DNA of the CDR3 is TGCGCCAGCAGCCAAGGCATAAGGGGAGATACGCAGTATTTT. Translation gives CASSQGIRGDTQYF.

The chain is built from TRBV7-6 and TRBJ2-7, with a weak D call TRBD2 (6 bases). Germline V gives CDR1 SGHVS, CDR2 FNYEAQ. The CDR3 has 13 amino acids. The V end was cut by 4 bases, the J end by 6 bases, with 13 bases between. The CDR3 DNA sequence: TGTGCCAGCAGCTCCTACGGGGGAACCGAGCAGTACTTC. This gives the protein CASSSYGGTEQYF.

This clone has only a few counts. This chain joins TRBV5-1 and TRBJ1-1, with no clear D. The CDR3 length is 14 residues. Trimming shortened V by 4 bases and J by 1 base, and 11 bases separated the two germline ends. From germline, CDR1 is SGHRS and CDR2 YFSETQ. Written as DNA, the CDR3 is TGCGCCAGCAGCGTCCAGGTGGGGAACACTGAAGCTTTCTTT. It codes for CASSVQVGNTEAFF.

CDR3 loop: CASSRDRGPAPLHF. The CDR3 DNA reads TGTGCCAGCAGCCGGGACAGGGGGCCCGCACCCCTCCACTTT. The chain recombines TRBV6-1 with TRBJ1-6, with 12 bases that match TRBD1. From germline, CDR1 is MNHNS and CDR2 SASEGT. V gave up 6 bases and J gave up 11 bases; unmatched junction bases: 5. The CDR3 length is 14 residues.

This chain uses TRBV5-1 with TRBJ1-5; D perhaps matches TRBD1 (5 bases). CDR1 and CDR2 from the germline V gene are SGHRS and YFSETQ. This CDR3 comprises 16 residues. Trimming removed 0 bases from V and 5 bases from J, with 15 bases in between. The CDR3 bases are TGCGCCAGCAGCTTGGGTCTTCTGGGGCGTGATCAGCCCCAGCATTTT. Protein: CASSLGLLGRDQPQHF.

There are a few counts of this clone. V gene TRBV11-2 combines with J gene TRBJ2-1; 11 bases line up with TRBD2. With 5 bases clipped from V and 9 bases from J, the junction kept 12 bases outside the gene matches. Per germline, CDR1 SGHAT and CDR2 FQNNGV. The CDR3 extends over 16 amino acids. The CDR3 coding sequence is TGTGCCAGCAGCCCGGGGGGTAGCGGGGGGGCAGTTGAGCAGTTCTTC. Amino acid sequence: CASSPGGSGGAVEQFF.

This chain uses TRBV13 with TRBJ2-7; 11 bases agree with TRBD1. This CDR3 is 13 amino acids long. Losses at the gene ends were 5 bases for V and 5 bases for J; bases not matched to a gene: 2. Germline values: CDR1 PRHDT, CDR2 FYEKMQ (reference sequence). The chain's CDR3 is CASSRTGGHEQYF. CDR3 nucleotide sequence: TGTGCCAGCAGCCGGACAGGGGGCCACGAGCAGTACTTC.

To note about this clone: A junction boundary mismatches the germline segment, possibly from a read error. V is TRBV7-9 and J is TRBJ2-3, with D possibly matching TRBD1 (5 bases). In germline, CDR1 is SEHNR, CDR2 FQNEAQ (reference sequence). The CDR3 spans 14 residues. CDR3 region: CSSSLRQLTDTQYF. CDR3 in DNA: TGTTCCAGCAGCTTACGACAGCTAACGGATACGCAGTATTTT. The whole variable domain, filled in from reference TRBV7-9 and TRBJ2-3, reads DTGVSQNPRHKITKRGQNVTFRCDPISEHNRLYWYRQTLGQGPEFLTYFQNEAQLEKSRLLSDRFSAERPKGSFSTLEIQRTEQGDSAMYLCSSSLRQLTDTQYFGPGTRLTVL.

The rearrangement links TRBV2 to TRBJ2-7; D is perhaps TRBD2 (5 bases). The CDR3 extends over 14 amino acids. The germline V and J ends were trimmed by 3 bases and 4 bases, with 13 bases remaining between them. Germline-derived CDR1 and CDR2 are SNHLY and FYNNEI. DNA of the CDR3: TGTGCCAGCAGTGATGCTATGGGCGGGTACGAGCAGTACTTC. Encoded protein: CASSDAMGGYEQYF.

The chain couples TRBV9 to TRBJ2-5; the D is unclear. Looked up from germline, CDR1 is SGDLS and CDR2 is YYNGEE. The CDR3 consists of 15 residues. Deletions cut 3 bases from V and 0 bases from J, with 12 bases between. CDR3: CASSAFLANQETQYF. The DNA of the CDR3 is TGTGCCAGCAGCGCCTTTTTAGCCAACCAAGAGACCCAGTACTTC. The full variable domain, its missing parts supplied by reference TRBV9 and TRBJ2-5, is DSGVTQTPKHLITATGQRVTLRCSPRSGDLSVYWYQQSLDQGLQFLIQYYNGEERAKGNILERFSAQQFPDLHSELNLSSLELGDSALYFCASSAFLANQETQYFGPGTRLLVL.

The V and J genes are TRBV5-4 and TRBJ2-3; 9 bases line up with TRBD2. Trimming removed 4 bases from V and 2 bases from J; junction bases left unmatched: 11. This CDR3 has 17 residues. Germline CDR1 and CDR2: SGHNT and YYREEE (reference sequence). DNA of the CDR3: TGTGCCAGCAGCACTACTAAGCGGGGGGCACACACAGATACGCAGTATTTT. It encodes CASSTTKRGAHTDTQYF.

CDR3 nucleotide sequence: TGTGCCAGCAGCCAGGCAGGGGGACAGGGGGCCTACGAGCAGTACTTC. Protein sequence: CASSQAGGQGAYEQYF. This chain connects TRBV11-2 to TRBJ2-7; 11 bases map to TRBD1. V gave up 5 bases and J gave up 2 bases; unmatched junction bases: 8. The CDR3 is 16 residues long. Germline loops: CDR1 SGHAT, CDR2 FQNNGV.

The gene calls are TRBV2 and TRBJ1-1, with D perhaps TRBD1 (6 bases). Trimming removed 6 bases from V and 2 bases from J, with 13 bases in between. There are 14 residues in the CDR3. Germline V lookup: CDR1 SNHLY, CDR2 FYNNEI. The chain's CDR3 is CASSPGHTNTEAFF. The CDR3 nucleotides read TGTGCCAGCAGCCCGGGACATACAAACACTGAAGCTTTCTTT.

This chain connects TRBV5-1 to TRBJ1-2; weak D call: TRBD1 (5 bases). The V and J ends lost 0 bases and 2 bases respectively, with 14 bases between them. Germline assignment: CDR1 SGHRS and CDR2 YFSETQ. This CDR3 contains 16 residues. The CDR3 sequence is CASSLVAPTENYGYTF. For the CDR3, the DNA is TGCGCCAGCAGCTTGGTGGCCCCGACAGAGAACTATGGCTACACCTTC.

The V and J genes are TRBV7-3 and TRBJ2-1, with TRBD1 matching over 7 bases. Germline values: CDR1 SGHTA, CDR2 FQGTGA. The J segment lost 6 bases and the V segment lost 5 bases, leaving 7 bases of the junction unmatched. CDR3 length: 14 residues. The CDR3 sequence is CASSPRGIPNEQFF. In DNA form, the CDR3 reads TGTGCCAGCAGCCCCAGGGGGATACCCAATGAGCAGTTCTTC.

The genes are TRBV19 and TRBJ1-1; 11 nucleotides line up with TRBD1. CDR3 length: 16 residues. CDR1 is LNHDA, CDR2 SQIVND, per germline (reference sequence). Unmatched junction bases numbered 7, after V lost 5 bases and J lost 2 bases. CDR3 sequence: CASSARDRGYNTEAFF. In nucleotides, the CDR3 is TGTGCCAGTAGTGCCCGGGACAGGGGGTATAACACTGAAGCTTTCTTT.

The chain links TRBV5-1 to TRBJ2-3; 12 bases are a match to TRBD2. V lost 2 bases to trimming and J lost 6 bases; unmatched junction nucleotides: 4. Germline lookup yields CDR1 SGHRS and CDR2 YFSETQ. This CDR3 has 15 amino acids. CDR3 sequence (DNA): TGCGCCAGCAGCTTAACTAGCGGGAGGCAGGATACGCAGTATTTT. Protein: CASSLTSGRQDTQYF.

V gene TRBV2 combines with J gene TRBJ2-3, with 9 bases fitting TRBD2. The ends lost 9 bases at V and 0 bases at J; junction bases unmatched: 7. In germline, CDR1 is SNHLY, CDR2 FYNNEI. The CDR3 is 15 residues long. As DNA, the CDR3 is TGTGCCAGTAGCGCGGGGGGGACTAGCACAGATACGCAGTATTTT. Its translation: CASSAGGTSTDTQYF.

The table lists this clone with a count of one. This sequence joins TRBV6-1 and TRBJ1-3; no clear D. Per germline, CDR1 MNHNS and CDR2 SASEGT. The V gene lost 7 bases and the J gene lost 4 bases, with 8 bases spanning the gap. The CDR3 contains 12 residues. The CDR3 sequence: CASTVGGNTIYF. In DNA, the CDR3 is TGTGCCAGCACCGTGGGCGGAAACACCATATATTTT.

The rearrangement uses TRBV7-6 and TRBJ2-5; TRBD2 matches 11 bases. The germline CDR1 and CDR2 sequences are SGHVS and FNYEAQ. The CDR3 has 16 amino acids. V shed 5 bases and J 4 bases; nucleotides not matched to a gene: 9. CDR3 sequence (DNA): TGTGCCAGCAGCCCTCTGGTAGCGGGGGGGCCAGAGACCCAGTACTTC. Translating it yields CASSPLVAGGPETQYF.

The rearrangement joins TRBV7-9 to TRBJ2-1, with TRBD1 identical over 11 bases. CDR3 length: 15 residues. Looked up from germline, CDR1 is SEHNR and CDR2 is FQNEAQ (reference sequence). V gave up 5 bases and J gave up 6 bases; unmatched junction bases: 6. Here the CDR3 reads CASSVGTGGINEQFF. CDR3 coding DNA: TGTGCCAGCAGCGTCGGGACAGGGGGTATCAATGAGCAGTTCTTC.

The table lists this clone with a count of one. The sample has other DNA sequences that encode this CDR3 too. The V call is TRBV9, the J call TRBJ1-3; D is perhaps TRBD1 (6 bases). Germline loops: CDR1 SGDLS, CDR2 YYNGEE. Trimming shortened V by 3 bases and J by 2 bases, and 12 bases separated the two germline ends. The CDR3 length is 15 residues. CDR3 residues: CASSAQGSPGNTIYF. DNA for the CDR3: TGTGCCAGCAGCGCCCAGGGGAGCCCTGGAAACACCATATATTTT.